Listed here are 9 T cell receptor beta chains from one sample, sequenced in a study of blood T cell repertoires in COVID-19. Produced via immunoSEQ multiplex PCR; TCRdb's table is partial and in-frame only. The table has around 70,000 clones, 89% seen once. Sequencing was carried out using peripheral blood. All receptors derive from a man older than 75 with acute or convalescent COVID-19.

The gene calls are TRBV5-4 and TRBJ2-3; D may be TRBD2 (6 bases). Deletions cut 4 bases from V and 0 bases from J, with 18 bases between. The germline gives CDR1 SGHNT, CDR2 YYREEE (reference sequence). The length of the CDR3 is 17 residues. Here the CDR3 DNA reads TGTGCCAGCAGCCCCTCCGGGGGAGCGGAGAGCACAGATACGCAGTATTTT. Its translation is CASSPSGGAESTDTQYF.

V gene TRBV10-3 combines with J gene TRBJ1-2; TRBD1 aligns across 8 bases. The CDR3 extends over 15 amino acids. V lost 0 bases to trimming and J lost 5 bases; unmatched junction nucleotides: 5. CDR1 and CDR2 from the germline V gene are ENHRY and SYGVKD. The CDR3 nucleotides are TGTGCCATCAGTGAGTCGCTGGACAGGGTATATGGCTACACCTTC. Its translation is CAISESLDRVYGYTF.

This chain connects TRBV3-1 (or the pseudogene TRBV3-2) to TRBJ1-3; TRBD1 is a possible D gene (6 bases). This CDR3 has 15 amino acids. Germline loops: CDR1 LGHDT, CDR2 YNNKEL (reference sequence). The ends were cut back, 2 bases at V and 5 bases at J, with 13 bases in the middle. CDR3 region: CASSQRGGGRNTIYF. The CDR3 DNA is TGTGCCAGCAGCCAAAGGGGAGGGGGGCGAAACACCATATATTTT.

The chain uses TRBV18 and TRBJ1-6; TRBD1 might be the D (5 bases). The CDR3 covers 16 residues. V dropped 0 bases and J dropped 8 bases, with 14 bases sitting between them. Looked up from germline, CDR1 is KGHSH and CDR2 is LQKENI. This chain's CDR3 is CASSPPRQVGHSPLHF. The CDR3 region has the DNA TGTGCCAGCTCACCACCGAGGCAGGTGGGGCATTCACCCCTCCACTTT.

The rearrangement uses TRBV10-3 and TRBJ2-3; 9 bases match TRBD2. The CDR3 has 15 amino acids. Germline CDR1 reads ENHRY; CDR2 reads SYGVKD. The ends lost 3 bases at V and 1 base at J; junction bases unmatched: 2. The CDR3 spells CAISDSGSRTDTQYF. DNA of the CDR3: TGTGCCATCAGTGATAGCGGGAGTCGCACAGATACGCAGTATTTT.

The chain has TRBV9 and TRBJ1-5; TRBD1 is a possible D gene (6 bases). V lost 4 bases, J lost 6 bases, and 14 bases lay in between. The CDR3 runs 14 residues. Germline-derived CDR1 and CDR2 are SGDLS and YYNGEE. CDR3 in DNA: TGTGCCAGCAGCCCCACAGGGAGCGGTCAGCCCCAGCATTTT. Its protein product is CASSPTGSGQPQHF. Using reference TRBV9 and TRBJ1-5 for the parts outside the CDR3, the full variable domain is DSGVTQTPKHLITATGQRVTLRCSPRSGDLSVYWYQQSLDQGLQFLIQYYNGEERAKGNILERFSAQQFPDLHSELNLSSLELGDSALYFCASSPTGSGQPQHFGDGTRLSIL.

The V call is TRBV19, the J call TRBJ1-6, with 11 bases lining up with TRBD1. J lost 2 bases, V lost 5 bases, and 11 bases had no gene match. The germline V gene encodes CDR1 LNHDA and CDR2 SQIVND (reference sequence). This CDR3 contains 19 residues. In DNA, the CDR3 is TGTGCCAGTAGTTCCCCCCCCGGGACAGGGGGACCCTATAATTCACCCCTCCACTTT. Protein product: CASSSPPGTGGPYNSPLHF.

The chain joins TRBV6-6 to TRBJ1-5; D not certain. This CDR3 region has 17 residues. Germline lookup yields CDR1 MNHNY and CDR2 SVGAGI (reference sequence). V was pared by 5 bases and J by 3 bases, with 20 bases between. This CDR3 reads CASSPQPNRHFNQPQHF. CDR3 sequence (DNA): TGTGCCAGCAGTCCACAACCGAACAGACATTTCAATCAGCCCCAGCATTTT.

The chain combines TRBV20-1 with TRBJ1-1; 7 nucleotides align to TRBD1. With 5 bases clipped from V and 6 bases from J, the junction kept 3 bases outside the gene matches. There are 11 residues in the CDR3. CDR1 DFQATT and CDR2 SNEGSKA come from the germline V gene (reference sequence). The CDR3, as DNA: TGCAGTGCTTGGGACAGCCCTGAAGCTTTCTTT. Translating it yields CSAWDSPEAFF.